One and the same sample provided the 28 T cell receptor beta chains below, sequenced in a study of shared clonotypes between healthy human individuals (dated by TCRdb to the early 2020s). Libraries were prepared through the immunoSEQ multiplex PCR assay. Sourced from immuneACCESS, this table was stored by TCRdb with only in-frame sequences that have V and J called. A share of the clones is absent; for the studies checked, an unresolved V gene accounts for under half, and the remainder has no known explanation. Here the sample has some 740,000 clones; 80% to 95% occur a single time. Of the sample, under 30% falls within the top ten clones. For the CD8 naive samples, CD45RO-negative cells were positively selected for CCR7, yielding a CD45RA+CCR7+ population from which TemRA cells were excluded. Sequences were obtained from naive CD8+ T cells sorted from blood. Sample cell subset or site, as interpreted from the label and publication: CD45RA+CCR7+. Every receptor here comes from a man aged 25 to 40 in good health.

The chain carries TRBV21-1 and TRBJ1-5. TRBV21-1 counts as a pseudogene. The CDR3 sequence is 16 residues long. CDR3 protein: CASSADEFGRNQPQHF. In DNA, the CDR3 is TGTGCCAGCAGTGCCGACGAGTTCGGCCGAAATCAGCCCCAGCATTTT.

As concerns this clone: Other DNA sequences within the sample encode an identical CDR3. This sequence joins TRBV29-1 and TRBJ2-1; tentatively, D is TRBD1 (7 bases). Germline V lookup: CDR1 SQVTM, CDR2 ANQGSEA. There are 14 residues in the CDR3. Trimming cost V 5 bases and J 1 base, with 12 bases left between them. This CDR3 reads CSVRPGGSYNEQFF. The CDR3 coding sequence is TGCAGCGTTCGCCCAGGGGGGTCCTACAATGAGCAGTTCTTC.

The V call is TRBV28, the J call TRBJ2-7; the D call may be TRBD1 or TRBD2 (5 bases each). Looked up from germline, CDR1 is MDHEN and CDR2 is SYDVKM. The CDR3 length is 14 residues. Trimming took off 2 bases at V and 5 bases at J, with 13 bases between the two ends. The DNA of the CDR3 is TGTGCCAGCAGTTTACCCGGGACGGTTGACGAGCAGTACTTC. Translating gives CASSLPGTVDEQYF.

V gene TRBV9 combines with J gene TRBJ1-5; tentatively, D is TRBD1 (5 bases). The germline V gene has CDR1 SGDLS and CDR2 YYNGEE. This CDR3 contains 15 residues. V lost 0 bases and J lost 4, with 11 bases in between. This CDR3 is CASSVDEGRNQPQHF. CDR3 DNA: TGTGCCAGCAGCGTAGATGAGGGGAGGAATCAGCCCCAGCATTTT.

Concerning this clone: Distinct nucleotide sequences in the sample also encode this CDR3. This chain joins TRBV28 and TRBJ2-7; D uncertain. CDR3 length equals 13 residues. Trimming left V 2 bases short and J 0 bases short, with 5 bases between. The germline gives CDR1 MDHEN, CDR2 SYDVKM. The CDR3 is CASSLTVSYEQYF. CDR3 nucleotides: TGTGCCAGCAGTTTAACAGTCTCCTACGAGCAGTACTTC.

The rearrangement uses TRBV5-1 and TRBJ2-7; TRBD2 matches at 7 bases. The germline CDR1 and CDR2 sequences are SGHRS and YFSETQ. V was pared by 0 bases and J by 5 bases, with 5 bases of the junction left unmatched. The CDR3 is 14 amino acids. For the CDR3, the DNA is TGCGCCAGCAGCTTGGAGACTAGCCGCGACGAGCAGTACTTC. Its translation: CASSLETSRDEQYF.

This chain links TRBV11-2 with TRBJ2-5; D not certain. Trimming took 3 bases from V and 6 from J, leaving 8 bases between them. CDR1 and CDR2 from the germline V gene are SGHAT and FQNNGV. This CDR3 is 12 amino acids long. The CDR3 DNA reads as TGTGCCAGCAGCTTGGGGTGGAAGACCCAGTACTTC. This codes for CASSLGWKTQYF.

The CDR3 loop reads CASSFGTSGTPGEYF. CDR3 nucleotide sequence: TGTGCCAGCAGCTTCGGGACTAGCGGTACCCCAGGCGAGTACTTC. V and J are TRBV7-2 and TRBJ2-7; 11 nucleotides align to TRBD2. CDR1 is SGHTA, CDR2 FQGNSA, per germline. V lost 3 bases, J lost 11 bases, and 12 bases stayed unmatched. The length of the CDR3 is 15 residues.

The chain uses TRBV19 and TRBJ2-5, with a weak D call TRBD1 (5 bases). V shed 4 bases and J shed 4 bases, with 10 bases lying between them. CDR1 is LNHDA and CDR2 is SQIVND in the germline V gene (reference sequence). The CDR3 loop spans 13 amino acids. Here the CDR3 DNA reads TGTGCCAGTAGTACAGGGAACCCAGAGACCCAGTACTTC. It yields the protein CASSTGNPETQYF. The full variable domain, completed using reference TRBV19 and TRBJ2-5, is DGGITQSPKYLFRKEGQNVTLSCEQNLNHDAMYWYRQDPGQGLRLIYYSQIVNDFQKGDIAEGYSVSREKKESFPLTVTSAQKNPTAFYLCASSTGNPETQYFGPGTRLLVL.

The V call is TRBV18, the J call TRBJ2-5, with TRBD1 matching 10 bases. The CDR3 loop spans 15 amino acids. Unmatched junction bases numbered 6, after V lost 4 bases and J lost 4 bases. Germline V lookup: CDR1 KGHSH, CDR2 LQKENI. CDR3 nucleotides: TGTGCCAGCTCACGGGACGGACAGGGGGTAGAGACCCAGTACTTC. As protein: CASSRDGQGVETQYF.

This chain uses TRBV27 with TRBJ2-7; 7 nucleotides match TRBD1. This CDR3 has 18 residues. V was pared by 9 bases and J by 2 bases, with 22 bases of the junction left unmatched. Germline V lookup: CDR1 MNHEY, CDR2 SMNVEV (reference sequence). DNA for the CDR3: TGTGCCAGTTCAGACTCATGGGACAGCCTATCGAATCCCTACGAGCAGTACTTC. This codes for CASSDSWDSLSNPYEQYF.

DNA of the CDR3: TGTGCCAGCTCACCGGCGGGAGGCTCTGCAAATTCCTACAATGAGCAGTTCTTC. This translates into CASSPAGGSANSYNEQFF. The chain uses TRBV18 and TRBJ2-1, with TRBD2 matching over 8 bases. The CDR3 has 18 amino acids. CDR1 KGHSH and CDR2 LQKENI come from the germline V gene. V lost 3 bases and J lost 1; bases outside the gene matches: 11. The variable domain in full, completed from reference TRBV18 and TRBJ2-1, reads NAGVMQNPRHLVRRRGQEARLRCSPMKGHSHVYWYRQLPEEGLKFMVYLQKENIIDESGMPKERFSAEFPKEGPSILRIQQVVRGDSAAYFCASSPAGGSANSYNEQFFGPGTRLTVL.

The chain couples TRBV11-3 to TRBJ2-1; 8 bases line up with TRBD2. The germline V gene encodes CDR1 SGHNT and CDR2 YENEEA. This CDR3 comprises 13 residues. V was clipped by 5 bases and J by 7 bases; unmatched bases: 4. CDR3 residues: CASSRAGVNEQFF. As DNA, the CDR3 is TGTGCCAGCAGCCGAGCGGGAGTTAATGAGCAGTTCTTC.

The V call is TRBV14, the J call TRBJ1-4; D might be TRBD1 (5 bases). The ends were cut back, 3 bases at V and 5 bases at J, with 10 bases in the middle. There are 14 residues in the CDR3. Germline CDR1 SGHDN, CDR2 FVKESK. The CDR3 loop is CASSHWGSNEKLFF. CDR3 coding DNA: TGTGCCAGCAGCCACTGGGGGTCGAATGAAAAACTGTTTTTT. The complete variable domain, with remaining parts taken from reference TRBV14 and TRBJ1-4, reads EAGVTQFPSHSVIEKGQTVTLRCDPISGHDNLYWYRRVMGKEIKFLLHFVKESKQDESGMPNNRFLAERTGGTYSTLKVQPAELEDSGVYFCASSHWGSNEKLFFGSGTQLSVL.

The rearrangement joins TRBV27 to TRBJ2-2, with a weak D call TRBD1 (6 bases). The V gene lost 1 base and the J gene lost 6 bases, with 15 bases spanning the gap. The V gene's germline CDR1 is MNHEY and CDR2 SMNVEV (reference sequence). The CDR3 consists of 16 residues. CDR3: CASSLYWGPKSGELFF. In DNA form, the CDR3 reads TGTGCCAGCAGTTTATACTGGGGGCCTAAATCCGGGGAGCTGTTTTTT.

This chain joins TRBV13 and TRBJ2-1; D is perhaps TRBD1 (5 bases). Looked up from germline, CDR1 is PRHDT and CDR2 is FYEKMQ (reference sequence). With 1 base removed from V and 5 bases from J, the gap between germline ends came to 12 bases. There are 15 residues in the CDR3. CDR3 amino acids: CASSLVGLGDNEQFF. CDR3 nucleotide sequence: TGTGCCAGCAGCTTAGTGGGTTTAGGGGACAATGAGCAGTTCTTC.

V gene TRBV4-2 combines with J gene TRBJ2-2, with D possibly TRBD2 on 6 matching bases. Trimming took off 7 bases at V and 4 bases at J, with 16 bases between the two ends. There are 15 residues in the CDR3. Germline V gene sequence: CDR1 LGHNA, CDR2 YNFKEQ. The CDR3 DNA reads TGTGCCAGCACCTTAACGGGGGACGGCACCGGGGAGCTGTTTTTT. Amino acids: CASTLTGDGTGELFF.

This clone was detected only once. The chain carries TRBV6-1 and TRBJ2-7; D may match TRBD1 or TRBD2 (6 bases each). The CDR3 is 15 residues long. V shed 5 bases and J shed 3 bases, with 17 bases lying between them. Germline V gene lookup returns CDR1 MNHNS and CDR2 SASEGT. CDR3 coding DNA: TGTGCCAGCAGTCCTATGAGGGGGGCAGTCTACGAGCAGTACTTC. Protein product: CASSPMRGAVYEQYF.

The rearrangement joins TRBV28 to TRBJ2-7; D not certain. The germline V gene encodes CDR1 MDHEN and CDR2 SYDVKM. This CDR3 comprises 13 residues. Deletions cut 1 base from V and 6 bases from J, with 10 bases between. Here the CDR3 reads CASSLYFSAEQYF. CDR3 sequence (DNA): TGTGCCAGCAGTTTATACTTCTCCGCCGAGCAGTACTTC.

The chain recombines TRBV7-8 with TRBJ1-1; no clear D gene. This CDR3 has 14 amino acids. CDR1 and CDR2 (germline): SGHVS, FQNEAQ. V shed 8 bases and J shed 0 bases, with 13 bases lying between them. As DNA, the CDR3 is TGTGCCAGCGCACTCGGAATAATGAACACTGAAGCTTTCTTT. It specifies CASALGIMNTEAFF. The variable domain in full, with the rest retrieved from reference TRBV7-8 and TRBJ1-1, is GAGVSQSPRYKVAKRGQDVALRCDPISGHVSLFWYQQALGQGPEFLTYFQNEAQLDKSGLPSDRFFAERPEGSVSTLKIQRTQQEDSAVYLCASALGIMNTEAFFGQGTRLTVV.

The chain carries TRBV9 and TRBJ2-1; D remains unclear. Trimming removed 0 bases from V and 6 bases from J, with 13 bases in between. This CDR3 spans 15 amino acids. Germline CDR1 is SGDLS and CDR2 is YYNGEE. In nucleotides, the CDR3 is TGTGCCAGCAGCGTAGAAACGAGTCCTATCAATGAGCAGTTCTTC. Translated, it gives CASSVETSPINEQFF.

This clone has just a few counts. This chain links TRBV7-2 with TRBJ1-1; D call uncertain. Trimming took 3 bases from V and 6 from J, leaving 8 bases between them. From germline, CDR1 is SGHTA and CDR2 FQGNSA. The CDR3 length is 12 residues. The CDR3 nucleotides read TGTGCCAGCAGCTTTGATATCTCTGAAGCTTTCTTT. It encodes CASSFDISEAFF.

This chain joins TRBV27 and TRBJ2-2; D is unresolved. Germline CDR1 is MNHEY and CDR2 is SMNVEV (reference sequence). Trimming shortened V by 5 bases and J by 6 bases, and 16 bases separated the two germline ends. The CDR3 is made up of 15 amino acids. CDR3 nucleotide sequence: TGTGCCAGCAGTATTTTTCGTTTACAGCCCGGGGAGCTGTTTTTT. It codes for CASSIFRLQPGELFF.

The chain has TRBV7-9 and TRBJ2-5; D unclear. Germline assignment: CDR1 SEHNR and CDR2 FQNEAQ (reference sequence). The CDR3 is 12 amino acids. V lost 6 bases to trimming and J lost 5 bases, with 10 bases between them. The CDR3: CASSYMGETQYF. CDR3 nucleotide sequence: TGTGCCAGCAGTTATATGGGGGAGACCCAGTACTTC. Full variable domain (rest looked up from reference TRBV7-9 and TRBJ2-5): DTGVSQNPRHKITKRGQNVTFRCDPISEHNRLYWYRQTLGQGPEFLTYFQNEAQLEKSRLLSDRFSAERPKGSFSTLEIQRTEQGDSAMYLCASSYMGETQYFGPGTRLLVL.

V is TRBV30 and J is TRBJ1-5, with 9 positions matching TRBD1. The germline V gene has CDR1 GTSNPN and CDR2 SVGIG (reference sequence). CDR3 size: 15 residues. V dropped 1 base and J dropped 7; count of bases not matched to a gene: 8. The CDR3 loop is CAWSESGTGKQPQHF. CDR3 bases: TGTGCCTGGAGTGAGTCCGGGACAGGGAAACAGCCCCAGCATTTT.

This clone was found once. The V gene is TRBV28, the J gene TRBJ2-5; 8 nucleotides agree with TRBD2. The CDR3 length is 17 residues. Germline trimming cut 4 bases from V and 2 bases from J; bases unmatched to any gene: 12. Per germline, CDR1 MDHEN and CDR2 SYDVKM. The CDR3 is CASSYNLGTREQETQYF. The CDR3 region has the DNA TGTGCCAGCAGTTACAACCTCGGGACTAGGGAACAAGAGACCCAGTACTTC.

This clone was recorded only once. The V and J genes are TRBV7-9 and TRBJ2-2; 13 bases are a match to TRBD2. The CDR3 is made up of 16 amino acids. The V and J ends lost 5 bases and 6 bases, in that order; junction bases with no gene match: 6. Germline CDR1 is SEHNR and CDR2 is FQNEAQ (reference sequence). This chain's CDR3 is CASSPGLAGEAGELFF. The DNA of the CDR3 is TGTGCCAGCAGCCCCGGACTAGCGGGAGAAGCCGGGGAGCTGTTTTTT.

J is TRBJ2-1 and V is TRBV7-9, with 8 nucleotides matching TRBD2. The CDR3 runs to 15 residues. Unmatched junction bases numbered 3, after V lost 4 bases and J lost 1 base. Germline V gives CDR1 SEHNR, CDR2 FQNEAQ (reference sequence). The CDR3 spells CASSSGGRSYNEQFF. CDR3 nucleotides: TGTGCCAGCAGCTCGGGGGGGCGATCCTACAATGAGCAGTTCTTC.